The present TCR beta chain was sequenced within a study of T cells in Graves' hyperthyroidism and ophthalmopathy. Overall study: Peripheral blood was collected at initial diagnosis, before any treatment.

What was amplified from RNA transcripts were TCR beta CDR3 regions. Primed by the HTBI set, a first-round RT-PCR was run on the TCR CDR3. TCRdb passed the multiplex PCR reads through MiXCR, listing each CDR3 protein once. The sample carries approximately 600,000 distinct CDR3 sequences, roughly 20% recorded once. This clonotype has ten or more counts. V dropped 3 bases and J dropped 3; count of bases not matched to a gene: 3. There are 15 residues in the CDR3. Germline CDR1 reads SGDLS; CDR2 reads YYNGEE. Patients were excluded for uncontrolled infection, other autoimmune disease, pregnancy or lactation.

The V gene is TRBV9, the J gene TRBJ2-1; 10 nucleotides match TRBD2. This TCR derives from a man aged 25-45 years with Graves' ophthalmopathy. The sequenced sample was blood. The CDR3 region has the DNA TGTGCCAGCAGCGCCGTAGCGGGAGGCTACAATGAGCAGTTCTTC. It is translated as CASSAVAGGYNEQFF. Variable domain in full (rest from reference TRBV9 and TRBJ2-1): DSGVTQTPKHLITATGQRVTLRCSPRSGDLSVYWYQQSLDQGLQFLIQYYNGEERAKGNILERFSAQQFPDLHSELNLSSLELGDSALYFCASSAVAGGYNEQFFGPGTRLTVL.